This T cell receptor (beta chain) derives from a study of T cells in Graves' hyperthyroidism and ophthalmopathy. Study overall: Peripheral blood draws took place at initial diagnosis, ahead of any treatment.

CDR1 is ENHRY and CDR2 is SYGVKD in the germline V gene. V was pared by 4 bases and J by 5 bases, with 22 bases between. This CDR3 comprises 17 residues. There were TCR beta CDR3 regions amplified from RNA transcripts. In the first-round RT-PCR of the TCR CDR3, the HTBI primer set was used. TCRdb re-derived calls from the multiplex PCR reads in MiXCR, one entry per CDR3 protein. The repertoire holds 490,000 or so distinct CDR3 sequences, with just under 20% as singletons. This clonotype has at least ten counts. The antigen remains unidentified. Study conclusions and caveats: Blood also contained most expanded thyroid clonotypes above 0.001. Model predictions of ophthalmopathy came a median approximately 6.5 months before onset.

This clonotype was obtained from a man aged 35-49 years with Graves' ophthalmopathy. Sequencing was done on a sample of blood. The V and J genes are TRBV10-3 and TRBJ2-3, with D perhaps TRBD2 (6 bases). The CDR3 nucleotides are TGTGCCATCAGTGTCCTAAAGTCACCGGGAGAAGGAGATACGCAGTATTTT. Its translation: CAISVLKSPGEGDTQYF.